These 21 T cell receptor beta chains were all obtained from the same sample, sequenced in a study of T cell repertoires in cytomegalovirus infection. Which antigens these TCRs recognize remains unknown. TCRdb redid the calling of the reads with MiXCR, one entry per CDR3 protein. The repertoire has about 570,000 distinct CDR3 sequences, approximately 40% of them found once; the top ten carry 48%. The sequences come from cultured PBMCs, collected from culture after CMV antigen stimulation. These TCRs come from a human donor in good health (CMV status not recorded). Some clones in this sample may be carry-over from other donors' samples.

The chain combines TRBV7-2 with TRBJ2-1, with 7 bases identical to TRBD2. Germline CDR1 is SGHTA and CDR2 is FQGNSA. This CDR3 spans 18 amino acids. V was pared by 2 bases and J by 1 base, with 11 bases of the junction left unmatched. This chain's CDR3 is CASSLRGKAGRSYNEQFF. Here the CDR3 DNA reads TGTGCCAGCAGCTTACGAGGAAAAGCGGGGCGGTCCTACAATGAGCAGTTCTTC.

This clonotype is a singleton in its sample. The chain has TRBV10-3 and TRBJ2-1; TRBD2 agrees at 7 bases. CDR1 is ENHRY, CDR2 SYGVKD, per germline. This CDR3 region has 16 residues. V shed 3 bases, J shed 9 bases, and the junction held 14 bases outside the gene matches. The CDR3 protein is CAISEAYGGRLVEQFF. For the CDR3, the DNA is TGTGCCATCAGTGAAGCGTATGGCGGGAGACTCGTTGAGCAGTTCTTC.

The chain uses TRBV11-3 and TRBJ1-3, with a weak D call TRBD1 (6 bases). The germline V and J ends were trimmed by 4 bases and 0 bases, with 10 bases remaining between them. Germline V gene sequence: CDR1 SGHNT, CDR2 YENEEA. This CDR3 comprises 15 residues. The CDR3 here is CASSSSGVSGNTIYF. CDR3 in DNA: TGTGCCAGCAGCTCCTCAGGGGTCTCTGGAAACACCATATATTTT.

This sequence joins TRBV13 and TRBJ2-1; D is unclear. CDR3 size: 17 residues. The V gene lost 3 bases and the J gene lost 0 bases, with 15 bases spanning the gap. The germline CDR1 and CDR2 sequences are PRHDT and FYEKMQ (reference sequence). The CDR3 is CASSFSKGPSSYNEQFF. The CDR3 coding sequence is TGTGCCAGCAGCTTTAGTAAAGGCCCGAGCTCCTACAATGAGCAGTTCTTC.

The chain is built from TRBV2 and TRBJ2-2; 9 nucleotides line up with TRBD1. The V and J ends lost 6 bases and 7 bases, in that order; junction bases with no gene match: 9. This CDR3 comprises 15 residues. Per the germline V gene, CDR1 is SNHLY and CDR2 is FYNNEI. The CDR3 bases are TGTGCCAGCAGGGCGAGGGACAGGGATGTCGGGGAGCTGTTTTTT. This translates into CASRARDRDVGELFF.

The rearrangement uses TRBV7-8 and TRBJ1-5; unclear D gene. The germline gives CDR1 SGHVS, CDR2 FQNEAQ. This CDR3 is 12 amino acids long. Trimming stripped 0 bases from V and 9 bases from J, with 6 bases between. CDR3 sequence (DNA): TGTGCCAGCAGCTTAGCCGGAGGGCCCCAGCATTTT. Translated: CASSLAGGPQHF.

The chain links TRBV7-4 to TRBJ2-4; 8 bases align to TRBD1. The CDR3 contains 18 residues. V shed 1 base, J shed 6 bases, and the junction held 14 bases outside the gene matches. Per the germline V gene, CDR1 is SGHVT and CDR2 is SQSDAQ. The CDR3 bases are TGTGCCAGCAGCTTAGGAACTTTCAGGGGGCGCGGGACAAACATTCAGTACTTC. Its protein product is CASSLGTFRGRGTNIQYF.

This clonotype was detected only a few times. The chain joins TRBV2 to TRBJ2-5; 9 bases match TRBD1. The CDR3 is 15 amino acids. Trimming removed 1 base from V and 1 base from J; junction bases left unmatched: 1. The germline CDR1 and CDR2 sequences are SNHLY and FYNNEI. CDR3 residues: CASSEGGQGQETQYF. Here the CDR3 DNA reads TGTGCCAGCAGTGAAGGGGGACAGGGCCAAGAGACCCAGTACTTC. The entire variable domain, with the rest obtained from reference TRBV2 and TRBJ2-5, is as follows: EPEVTQTPSHQVTQMGQEVILRCVPISNHLYFYWYRQILGQKVEFLVSFYNNEISEKSEIFDDQFSVERPDGSNFTLKIRSTKLEDSAMYFCASSEGGQGQETQYFGPGTRLLVL.

The chain couples TRBV2 to TRBJ2-4; the D gene could be TRBD1 or TRBD2 (5 bases each). From germline, CDR1 is SNHLY and CDR2 FYNNEI. The CDR3 spans 17 residues. V was cut by 2 bases and J by 2 bases, with 16 bases left in between. CDR3 coding DNA: TGTGCCAGCAGTGAATGGTCGGGGCTGGGTACCAAAAACATTCAGTACTTC. Translated: CASSEWSGLGTKNIQYF.

This clonotype was observed a few times. The rearrangement uses TRBV7-2 and TRBJ2-1; D might be TRBD1 (6 bases). V lost 3 bases, J lost 2 bases, and 14 bases lay in between. The CDR3 is 16 residues long. CDR1 and CDR2 from the germline V gene are SGHTA and FQGNSA. The CDR3 region has the DNA TGTGCCAGCAGCTTCGGTACAGGGCTCCCCTACAATGAGCAGTTCTTC. This encodes CASSFGTGLPYNEQFF. Looking up the rest from reference TRBV7-2 and TRBJ2-1 gives the full variable domain: GAGVSQSPSNKVTEKGKDVELRCDPISGHTALYWYRQSLGQGLEFLIYFQGNSAPDKSGLPSDRFSAERTGGSVSTLTIQRTQQEDSAVYLCASSFGTGLPYNEQFFGPGTRLTVL.

The chain combines TRBV20-1 with TRBJ1-2; 9 bases map to TRBD1. With 0 bases clipped from V and 3 bases from J, the junction kept 8 bases outside the gene matches. The CDR3 is 16 amino acids. Germline loops: CDR1 DFQATT, CDR2 SNEGSKA (reference sequence). CDR3 DNA: TGCAGTGCTAGAGATCTAAACAGGGGGCTTCACTATGGCTACACCTTC. This encodes CSARDLNRGLHYGYTF.

This clonotype was counted at least ten times. The CDR3 protein is CASSRGGSGPGELFF. CDR3 DNA: TGTGCCAGCAGCCGTGGGGGGTCAGGGCCCGGGGAGCTGTTTTTT. The genes are TRBV7-2 and TRBJ2-2; tentatively, D is TRBD2 (6 bases). Germline V gene lookup returns CDR1 SGHTA and CDR2 FQGNSA. CDR3 length equals 15 residues. Trimming took off 5 bases at V and 6 bases at J, with 16 bases between the two ends.

The rearrangement joins TRBV7-9 to TRBJ2-2; 7 bases match TRBD2. CDR1 SEHNR and CDR2 FQNEAQ come from the germline V gene (reference sequence). The junction had 6 bases not matched to a gene; V was cut back by 3 bases and J by 5 bases. The CDR3 totals 15 residues. The CDR3 spells CASSLGLAETGELFF. DNA of the CDR3: TGTGCCAGCAGCTTGGGGCTAGCGGAAACCGGGGAGCTGTTTTTT.

In this sample, this clonotype turned up a few times. The chain carries TRBV6-2 or TRBV6-3 and TRBJ1-1, with D unresolved. Germline CDR1 is MNHEY and CDR2 is SVGEGT. The ends were cut back, 6 bases at V and 4 bases at J, with 12 bases in the middle. The CDR3 has 13 residues. This CDR3 reads CASRPPSATEAFF. Written as DNA, the CDR3 is TGTGCCAGCAGACCCCCATCAGCCACTGAAGCTTTCTTT.

This clonotype was seen only a few times. The rearrangement links TRBV7-8 to TRBJ1-6; no clear D gene. Germline CDR1 reads SGHVS; CDR2 reads FQNEAQ. Trimming took 5 bases from V and 9 from J, leaving 11 bases between them. This CDR3 contains 13 residues. In DNA form, the CDR3 reads TGTGCCAGCAGCGTGCGGTTGGGTTCACCCCTCCACTTT. Its protein is CASSVRLGSPLHF.

J is TRBJ2-1 and V is TRBV7-8; D possibly corresponds to TRBD1 (5 bases). The length of the CDR3 is 14 residues. The V end lost 5 bases, the J end lost 10 bases, and 18 bases lay between the germline ends. Germline V lookup: CDR1 SGHVS, CDR2 FQNEAQ. The CDR3 DNA reads TGTGCCAGCAGCCATATGGGGCCCAACCTAGAGCAGTTCTTC. As protein: CASSHMGPNLEQFF.

This clonotype occurred once. The chain combines TRBV19 with TRBJ2-6; D gene uncertain. Trimming left V 1 base short and J 2 bases short, with 9 bases between. Germline V gene lookup returns CDR1 LNHDA and CDR2 SQIVND (reference sequence). CDR3 length equals 16 residues. The CDR3 nucleotides read TGTGCCAGTAGTATAGGGCGGCTAACTGGGGCCAACGTCCTGACTTTC. It encodes CASSIGRLTGANVLTF. Full variable domain (rest looked up from reference TRBV19 and TRBJ2-6): DGGITQSPKYLFRKEGQNVTLSCEQNLNHDAMYWYRQDPGQGLRLIYYSQIVNDFQKGDIAEGYSVSREKKESFPLTVTSAQKNPTAFYLCASSIGRLTGANVLTFGAGSRLTVL.

The chain joins TRBV4-2 to TRBJ1-5, with a possible D match to TRBD1 (6 bases). Trimming removed 0 bases from V and 6 bases from J, with 15 bases in between. The CDR3 spans 16 residues. Germline V gene data show CDR1 as LGHNA and CDR2 as YNFKEQ. The CDR3, as DNA: TGTGCCAGCAGCCAAGATTCACCGGGACACGGTCAGCCCCAGCATTTT. It is translated as CASSQDSPGHGQPQHF.

V is TRBV18 and J is TRBJ2-7; tentative D call: TRBD2 (6 bases). The CDR3 totals 17 residues. Between the trimmed V and J ends, which lost 4 bases and 3 bases, there was a span of 22 bases. Germline CDR1 is KGHSH and CDR2 is LQKENI. CDR3 loop: CASSQGSPTMGGYEQYF. DNA for the CDR3: TGTGCCAGCTCACAAGGGTCCCCCACTATGGGAGGCTACGAGCAGTACTTC.

This clonotype was seen only a few times. The rearrangement joins TRBV7-2 to TRBJ2-5; D is perhaps TRBD1 or TRBD2 (5 bases each). The V gene's germline CDR1 is SGHTA and CDR2 FQGNSA. The CDR3 is 14 amino acids. Trimming shortened V by 4 bases and J by 3 bases, and 12 bases separated the two germline ends. CDR3 DNA sequence: TGTGCCAGCAGCTCCGGGACGATCAAAGAGACCCAGTACTTC. Its protein product is CASSSGTIKETQYF.

The CDR3: CASSERWTLSNTEAFF. The CDR3 DNA follows: TGTGCCAGCAGTGAAAGGTGGACACTTTCGAACACTGAAGCTTTCTTT. The chain combines TRBV2 with TRBJ1-1; D is possibly TRBD1 (5 bases). Trimming left V 2 bases short and J 1 base short, with 14 bases between. The CDR3 length is 16 residues. CDR1 SNHLY and CDR2 FYNNEI come from the germline V gene.